Presented here are 21 T cell receptor beta chains from one specimen sequenced in a study of T cell repertoires in cytomegalovirus infection. These receptors' targets are unknown. TCRdb itself ran the reads through MiXCR, one entry per CDR3 protein. The sample includes about 310,000 distinct CDR3 sequences, roughly 25% of them seen just once. This sample comprised cultured PBMCs, obtained from culture after CMV antigen stimulation. These receptors all stem from a human donor in good health (CMV status not recorded). Some clones in this sample may be carry-over from other donors' samples.

This clonotype was counted a few times. The V call is TRBV7-2, the J call TRBJ1-2, with D perhaps matching TRBD1 (5 bases). CDR1 is SGHTA, CDR2 FQGNSA, per germline. This CDR3 has 14 amino acids. V was clipped by 1 base and J by 8 bases, with 14 bases between them. The CDR3 DNA follows: TGTGCCAGCAGCTTAGATTCTTGGCAGGGAGGCTACACCTTC. This gives the protein CASSLDSWQGGYTF. The full variable domain, rest sourced from reference TRBV7-2 and TRBJ1-2, is GAGVSQSPSNKVTEKGKDVELRCDPISGHTALYWYRQSLGQGLEFLIYFQGNSAPDKSGLPSDRFSAERTGGSVSTLTIQRTQQEDSAVYLCASSLDSWQGGYTFGSGTRLTVV.

This clonotype was observed at least ten times. The chain combines TRBV7-2 with TRBJ2-7; D remains unclear. The CDR3 contains 12 residues. The V end was cut by 7 bases, the J end by 3 bases, with 10 bases between. From germline, CDR1 is SGHTA and CDR2 FQGNSA. The CDR3 sequence is CASKGWDYEQYF. The CDR3 nucleotides read TGTGCCAGCAAGGGATGGGACTACGAGCAGTACTTC.

The chain couples TRBV3-1 to TRBJ2-7; weak D call: TRBD2 (6 bases). The V gene's germline CDR1 is LGHDT and CDR2 YNNKEL (reference sequence). The CDR3 has 13 amino acids. Trimming stripped 1 base from V and 3 bases from J, with 7 bases between. The DNA for the CDR3 is TGTGCCAGCAGCCAAGGGAGGGACTACGAGCAGTACGTC. This translates into CASSQGRDYEQYV.

This clonotype has at least ten counts. The chain carries TRBV7-2 and TRBJ2-3; 9 positions agree with TRBD2. This CDR3 region has 16 residues. V was pared by 4 bases and J by 5 bases, with 10 bases of the junction left unmatched. CDR1 and CDR2 (germline): SGHTA, FQGNSA. CDR3 DNA sequence: TGTGCCAGCAGCTCAGCCAGCGGGAGGTGGGGAGATACGCAGTATTTT. It codes for CASSSASGRWGDTQYF.

This clonotype has only a few counts. This chain links TRBV6-1 with TRBJ2-5, with a possible D match to TRBD2 (6 bases). Germline V gene data show CDR1 as MNHNS and CDR2 as SASEGT. V was cut by 1 base and J by 4 bases, with 13 bases left in between. The CDR3 consists of 15 residues. Written as DNA, the CDR3 is TGTGCCAGCAGTGAAGGGCGTGCTAGCGTAGAGACCCAGTACTTC. It codes for CASSEGRASVETQYF.

The chain uses TRBV7-9 and TRBJ2-1; 9 bases map to TRBD2. This CDR3 is built from 20 residues. Germline CDR1 is SEHNR and CDR2 is FQNEAQ (reference sequence). With 2 bases clipped from V and 3 bases from J, the junction kept 17 bases outside the gene matches. The CDR3 DNA reads TGTGCCAGCAGCTTAAGAAGTTTTGGCGGGAGGGCCTGGGGCTACAATGAGCAGTTCTTC. This translates into CASSLRSFGGRAWGYNEQFF.

The chain employs TRBV6-1 and TRBJ2-1, with D perhaps matching TRBD2 (5 bases). Germline values: CDR1 MNHNS, CDR2 SASEGT. Between the trimmed V and J ends, which lost 2 bases and 0 bases, there was a span of 11 bases. CDR3 length: 16 amino acids. CDR3 amino acids: CASSELGGRSYNEQFF. CDR3 DNA sequence: TGTGCCAGCAGTGAACTCGGCGGGCGCTCCTACAATGAGCAGTTCTTC.

This clonotype showed up just a few times. A single base separates this from a much larger clone, so it may be a read error. V usage is TRBV12-3 or TRBV12-4 and J usage is TRBJ2-6; no definite D call. Trimming cost V 3 bases and J 2 bases, with 2 bases left between them. This CDR3 spans 13 amino acids. Here the CDR3 reads CASSFPGANVLTF. As DNA, the CDR3 is TGTGCCAGCAGTTTCCCTGGGGCCAACGTCCTGACTTTC.

The V and J genes are TRBV6-2 or TRBV6-3 and TRBJ2-7; possibly TRBD1 for D (6 bases). This CDR3 is 13 amino acids long. The V gene's germline CDR1 is MNHEY and CDR2 SVGEGT. V lost 10 bases to trimming and J lost 0 bases, with 13 bases between them. The CDR3 region is CATHRDNSYEQYV. The CDR3 DNA sequence: TGTGCCACCCACCGGGACAACTCCTACGAGCAGTACGTC.

This clonotype has a handful of counts. The chain couples TRBV11-2 to TRBJ2-5; 11 nucleotides align to TRBD2. The V gene's germline CDR1 is SGHAT and CDR2 FQNNGV. Germline trimming cut 1 base from V and 1 base from J; bases unmatched to any gene: 8. CDR3 length: 18 residues. The CDR3 bases are TGTGCCAGCAGCTTAGGTAGTCGACTAGCGGGATTCCAAGAGACCCAGTACTTC. Amino acids: CASSLGSRLAGFQETQYF.

The chain joins TRBV19 to TRBJ2-7; D is undetermined. CDR3 length equals 12 residues. V dropped 5 bases and J dropped 6 bases, with 11 bases sitting between them. Germline CDR1 LNHDA, CDR2 SQIVND (reference sequence). This CDR3 reads CASSAARGEQYF. The DNA of the CDR3 is TGTGCCAGTAGTGCGGCTAGAGGCGAGCAGTACTTC.

The rearrangement uses TRBV4-1 and TRBJ1-6; TRBD1 is a possible D gene (6 bases). The ends were cut back, 1 base at V and 9 bases at J, with 7 bases in the middle. The CDR3 is 13 amino acids. CDR1 and CDR2 from the germline V gene are MGHRA and YSYEKL. CDR3 in DNA: TGCGCCAGCAGCCAAGCACAGGGTTCACCCCTCCACTTT. Translated: CASSQAQGSPLHF.

The gene calls are TRBV7-2 and TRBJ2-7; D is possibly TRBD2 (6 bases). Per the germline V gene, CDR1 is SGHTA and CDR2 is FQGNSA. The V gene lost 5 bases and the J gene lost 4 bases, with 12 bases spanning the gap. CDR3 size: 13 residues. The CDR3 loop reads CASSLTRPYEQYF. The CDR3 nucleotides are TGTGCCAGCAGCCTGACTAGGCCTTACGAGCAGTACTTC.

This chain connects TRBV5-1 to TRBJ2-1, with D possibly matching TRBD1 (6 bases). The germline CDR1 and CDR2 sequences are SGHRS and YFSETQ. With 2 bases removed from V and 3 bases from J, the gap between germline ends came to 9 bases. The CDR3 contains 14 residues. CDR3 sequence (DNA): TGCGCCAGCAGCTTAAGGACAGTCTACAATGAGCAGTTCTTC. Amino acids: CASSLRTVYNEQFF.

The V call is TRBV4-1, the J call TRBJ1-5; no reliable D call. The CDR3 is 15 amino acids. Germline V gene data show CDR1 as MGHRA and CDR2 as YSYEKL. The germline V and J ends were trimmed by 4 bases and 4 bases, with 14 bases remaining between them. The CDR3 nucleotides are TGCGCCAGCAGCCCTGGATACGTAGGGAATCAGCCCCAGCATTTT. Protein product: CASSPGYVGNQPQHF.

The table lists this clonotype with many counts. The chain is built from TRBV11-1 and TRBJ2-1; possible D gene TRBD2, 5 bases. Germline CDR1 SGHAT, CDR2 FQDESV (reference sequence). The CDR3 has 16 residues. V shed 1 base and J shed 9 bases, with 19 bases lying between them. As DNA, the CDR3 is TGTGCCAGCAGCTTAGAAGCGGTGAGAGGGAATGGTGAGCAGTTCTTC. It codes for CASSLEAVRGNGEQFF.

This clonotype was counted ten times or more. This sequence joins TRBV7-2 and TRBJ2-3, with D possibly matching TRBD1 (6 bases). Trimming left V 5 bases short and J 10 bases short, with 22 bases between. Germline CDR1 SGHTA, CDR2 FQGNSA. The CDR3 is 15 residues long. The CDR3 is CASSLYPGTPQPQYF. In DNA, the CDR3 is TGTGCCAGCAGCCTGTACCCCGGGACACCCCAGCCGCAGTATTTT.

This clonotype occurred many times. The junction departs from germline at one end; a sequencing error may be responsible. The chain is built from TRBV6-2 or TRBV6-3 and TRBJ1-5; D perhaps matches TRBD1 (6 bases). CDR1 is MNHEY, CDR2 SVGEGT, per germline. The CDR3 spans 12 residues. The CDR3 nucleotides read TGTGCCAGCAGTTACGACAAGGGACACAGAATATTT. This sequence encodes CASSYDKGHRIF.

The genes are TRBV12-3 or TRBV12-4 and TRBJ2-5; D is unresolved. CDR3 length: 14 residues. The V gene lost 6 bases and the J gene lost 0 bases, with 11 bases spanning the gap. Here the CDR3 reads CASSPPLNQETQYF. CDR3 DNA: TGTGCCAGCAGCCCTCCCCTAAACCAAGAGACCCAGTACTTC.

The chain is built from TRBV25-1 and TRBJ2-1; D call uncertain. The CDR3 consists of 13 residues. V was pared by 7 bases and J by 8 bases, with 15 bases between. Germline loops: CDR1 MGHDK, CDR2 SYGVNS. CDR3 coding DNA: TGTGCCAGCACCGGATTTGGAGTGGATGAGCAGTTCTTC. It translates to CASTGFGVDEQFF. Based on the CDR3 plus reference TRBV25-1 and TRBJ2-1, the full variable domain is EADIYQTPRYLVIGTGKKITLECSQTMGHDKMYWYQQDPGMELHLIHYSYGVNSTEKGDLSSESTVSRIRTEHFPLTLESARPSHTSQYLCASTGFGVDEQFFGPGTRLTVL.

The gene calls are TRBV4-2 and TRBJ2-5; D gene unclear. There are 15 residues in the CDR3. Deletions cut 4 bases from V and 1 base from J, with 13 bases between. Germline-derived CDR1 and CDR2 are LGHNA and YNFKEQ. This CDR3 reads CASSLTGPFQETQYF. The CDR3 coding sequence is TGTGCCAGCAGCCTCACCGGGCCCTTCCAAGAGACCCAGTACTTC.